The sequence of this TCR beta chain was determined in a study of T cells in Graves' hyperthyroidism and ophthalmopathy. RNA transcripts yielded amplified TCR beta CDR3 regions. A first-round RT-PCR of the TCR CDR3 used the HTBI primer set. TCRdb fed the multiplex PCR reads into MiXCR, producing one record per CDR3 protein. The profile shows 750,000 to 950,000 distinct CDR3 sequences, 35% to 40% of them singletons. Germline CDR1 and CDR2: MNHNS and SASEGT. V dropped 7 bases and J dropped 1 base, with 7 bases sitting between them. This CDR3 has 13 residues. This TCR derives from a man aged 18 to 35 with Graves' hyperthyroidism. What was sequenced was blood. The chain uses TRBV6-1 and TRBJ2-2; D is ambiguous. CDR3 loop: CASTVGNTGELFF. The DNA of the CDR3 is TGTGCCAGCACGGTCGGGAACACCGGGGAGCTGTTTTTT.